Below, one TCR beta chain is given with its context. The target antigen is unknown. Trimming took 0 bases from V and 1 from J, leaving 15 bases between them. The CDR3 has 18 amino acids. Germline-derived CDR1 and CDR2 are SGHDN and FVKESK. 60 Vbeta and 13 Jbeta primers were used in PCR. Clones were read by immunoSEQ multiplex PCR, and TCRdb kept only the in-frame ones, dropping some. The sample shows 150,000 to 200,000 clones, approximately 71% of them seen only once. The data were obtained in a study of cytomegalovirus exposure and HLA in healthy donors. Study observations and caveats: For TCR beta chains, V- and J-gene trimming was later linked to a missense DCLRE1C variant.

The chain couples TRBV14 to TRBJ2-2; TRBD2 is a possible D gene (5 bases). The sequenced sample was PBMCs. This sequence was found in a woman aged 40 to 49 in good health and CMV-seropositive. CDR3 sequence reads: CASSQERGILWNTGELFF. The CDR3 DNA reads TGTGCCAGCAGCCAAGAACGAGGGATCCTTTGGAACACCGGGGAGCTGTTTTTT.